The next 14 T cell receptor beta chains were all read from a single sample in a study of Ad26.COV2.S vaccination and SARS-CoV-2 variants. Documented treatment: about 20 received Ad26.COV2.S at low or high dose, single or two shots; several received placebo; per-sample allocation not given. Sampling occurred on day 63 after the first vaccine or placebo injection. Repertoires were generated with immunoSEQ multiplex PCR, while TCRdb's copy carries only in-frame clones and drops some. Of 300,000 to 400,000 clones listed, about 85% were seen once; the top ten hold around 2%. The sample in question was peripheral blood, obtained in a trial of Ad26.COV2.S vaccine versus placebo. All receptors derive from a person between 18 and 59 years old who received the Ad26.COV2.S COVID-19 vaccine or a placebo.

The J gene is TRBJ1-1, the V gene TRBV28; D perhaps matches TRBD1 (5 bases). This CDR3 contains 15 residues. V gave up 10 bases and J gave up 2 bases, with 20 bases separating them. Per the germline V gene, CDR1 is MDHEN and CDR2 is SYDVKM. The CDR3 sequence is CATLSTGRGNTEAFF. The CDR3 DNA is TGTGCCACCCTTTCTACAGGAAGGGGAAACACTGAAGCTTTCTTT.

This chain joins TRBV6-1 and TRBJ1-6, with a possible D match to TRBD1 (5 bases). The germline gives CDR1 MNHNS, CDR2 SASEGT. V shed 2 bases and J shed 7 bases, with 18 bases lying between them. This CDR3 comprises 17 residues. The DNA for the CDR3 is TGTGCCAGCAGTGAACATAACTCTCACAGGTTAAATTCACCCCTCCACTTT. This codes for CASSEHNSHRLNSPLHF.

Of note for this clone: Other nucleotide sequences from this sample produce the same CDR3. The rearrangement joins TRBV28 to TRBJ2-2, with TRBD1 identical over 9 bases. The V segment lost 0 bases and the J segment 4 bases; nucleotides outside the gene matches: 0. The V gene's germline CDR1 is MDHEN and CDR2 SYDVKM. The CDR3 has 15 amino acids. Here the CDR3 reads CASSLWTGGTGELFF. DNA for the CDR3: TGTGCCAGCAGTTTATGGACAGGGGGCACCGGGGAGCTGTTTTTT.

In DNA, the CDR3 is TGTGCCAGCAGCTTACGTGGACAGGGCGAAGCTTTCTTT. Encoded protein: CASSLRGQGEAFF. The rearrangement joins TRBV7-3 to TRBJ1-1, with 8 bases matching TRBD1. The CDR3 spans 13 residues. CDR1 is SGHTA and CDR2 is FQGTGA in the germline V gene. The V gene end was trimmed by 2 bases and the J gene end by 8 bases; junction bases not matched to a gene: 4.

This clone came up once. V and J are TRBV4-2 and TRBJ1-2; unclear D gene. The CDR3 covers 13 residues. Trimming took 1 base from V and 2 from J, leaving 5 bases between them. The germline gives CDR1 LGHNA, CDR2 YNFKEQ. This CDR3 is CASSQVSNYGYTF. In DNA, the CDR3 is TGTGCCAGCAGCCAAGTAAGCAACTATGGCTACACCTTC.

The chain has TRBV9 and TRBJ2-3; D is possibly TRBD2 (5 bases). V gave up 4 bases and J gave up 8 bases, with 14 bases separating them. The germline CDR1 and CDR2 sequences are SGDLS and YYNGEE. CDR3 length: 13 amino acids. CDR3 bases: TGTGCCAGCAGCCCCCAGAGAGAGGGTACGCAGTATTTT. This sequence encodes CASSPQREGTQYF.

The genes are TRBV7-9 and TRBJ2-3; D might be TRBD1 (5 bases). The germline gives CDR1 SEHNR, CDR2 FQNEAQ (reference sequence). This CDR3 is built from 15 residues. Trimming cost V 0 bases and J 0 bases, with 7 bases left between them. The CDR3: CASSLADRSTDTQYF. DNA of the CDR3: TGTGCCAGCAGCTTAGCAGACAGAAGCACAGATACGCAGTATTTT.

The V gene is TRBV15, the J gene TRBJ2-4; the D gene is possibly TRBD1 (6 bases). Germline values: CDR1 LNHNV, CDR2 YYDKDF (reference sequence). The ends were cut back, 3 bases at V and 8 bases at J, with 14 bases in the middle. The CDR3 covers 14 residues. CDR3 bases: TGTGCCACCAGCAGTTTCCAGGGGATAGACATTCAGTACTTC. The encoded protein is CATSSFQGIDIQYF. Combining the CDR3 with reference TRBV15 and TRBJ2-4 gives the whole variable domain DAMVIQNPRYQVTQFGKPVTLSCSQTLNHNVMYWYQQKSSQAPKLLFHYYDKDFNNEADTPDNFQSRRPNTSFCFLDIRSPGLGDTAMYLCATSSFQGIDIQYFGAGTRLSVL.

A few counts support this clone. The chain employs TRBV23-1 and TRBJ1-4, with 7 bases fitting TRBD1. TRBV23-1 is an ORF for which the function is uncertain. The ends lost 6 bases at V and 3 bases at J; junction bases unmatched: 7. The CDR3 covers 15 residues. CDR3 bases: TGCGCCAGCAGCCAAAAGGGGGCGGCTAATGAAAAACTGTTTTTT. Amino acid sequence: CASSQKGAANEKLFF.

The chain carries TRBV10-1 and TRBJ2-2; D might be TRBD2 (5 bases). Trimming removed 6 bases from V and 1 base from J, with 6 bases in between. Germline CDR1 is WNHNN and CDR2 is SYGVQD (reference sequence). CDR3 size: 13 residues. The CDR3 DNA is TGCGCCAGCAGGGAGGAGAACACCGGGGAGCTGTTTTTT. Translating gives CASREENTGELFF.

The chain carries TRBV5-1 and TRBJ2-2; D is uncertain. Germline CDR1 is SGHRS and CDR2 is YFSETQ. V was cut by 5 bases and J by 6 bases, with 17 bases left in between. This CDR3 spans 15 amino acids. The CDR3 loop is CASSTMNGWPGELFF. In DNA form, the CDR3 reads TGCGCCAGCAGTACTATGAACGGTTGGCCCGGGGAGCTGTTTTTT.

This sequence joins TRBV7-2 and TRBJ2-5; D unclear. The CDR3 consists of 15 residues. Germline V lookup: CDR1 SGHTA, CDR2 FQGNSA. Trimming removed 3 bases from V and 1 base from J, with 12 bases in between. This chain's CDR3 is CASSFTSRSQETQYF. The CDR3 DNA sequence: TGTGCCAGCAGCTTCACAAGCCGTAGCCAAGAGACCCAGTACTTC.

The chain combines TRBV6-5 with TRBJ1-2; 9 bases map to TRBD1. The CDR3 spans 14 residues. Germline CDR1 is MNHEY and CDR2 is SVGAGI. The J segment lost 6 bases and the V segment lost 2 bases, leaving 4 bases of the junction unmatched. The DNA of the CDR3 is TGTGCCAGCAGTTACGCCGGGACAGGGAATGGCTACACCTTC. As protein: CASSYAGTGNGYTF.

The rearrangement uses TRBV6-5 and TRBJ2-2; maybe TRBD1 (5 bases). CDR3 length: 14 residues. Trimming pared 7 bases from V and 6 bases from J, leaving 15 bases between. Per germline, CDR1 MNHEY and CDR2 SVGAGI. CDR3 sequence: CASITGPSPGELFF. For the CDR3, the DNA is TGTGCCAGCATAACAGGACCAAGCCCCGGGGAGCTGTTTTTT.